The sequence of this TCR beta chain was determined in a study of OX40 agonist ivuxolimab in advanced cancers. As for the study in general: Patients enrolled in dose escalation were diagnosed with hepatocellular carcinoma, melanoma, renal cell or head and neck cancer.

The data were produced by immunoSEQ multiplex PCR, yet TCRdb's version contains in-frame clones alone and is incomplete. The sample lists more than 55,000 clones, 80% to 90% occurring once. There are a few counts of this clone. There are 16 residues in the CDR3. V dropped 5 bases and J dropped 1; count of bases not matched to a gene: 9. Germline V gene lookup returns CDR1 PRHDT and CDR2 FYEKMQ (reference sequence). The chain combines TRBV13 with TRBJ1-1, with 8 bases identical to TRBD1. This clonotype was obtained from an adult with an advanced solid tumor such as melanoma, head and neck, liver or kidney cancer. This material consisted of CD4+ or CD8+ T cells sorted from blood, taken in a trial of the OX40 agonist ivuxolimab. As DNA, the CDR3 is TGTGCCAGCAGCCCCCGACAGGGGCGAGGGAACACTGAAGCTTTCTTT. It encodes CASSPRQGRGNTEAFF.